This T cell receptor beta chain was captured in a study of shared clonotypes between healthy human individuals (dated by TCRdb to about 2020). Broadly, across the study: A couple of women and a few men aged 18 to 49 years were included in the cohort. For each donor, CD4 naive and CD4 memory were each given three plates, CD8 naive was given two plates, and CD8 memory was given one plate. Blood TCR repertoires of about five healthy adults were deeply sequenced to estimate repertoire size and the extent of clonotype sharing between individuals. Libraries were prepared and TCR repertoires were sequenced by different laboratories using diverse techniques, in order to increase sequencing depth and limit assay-specific biases. Per donor, leukapheresis produced somewhere between about 0.9 and 9.5 billion PBMCs.

A word on this clone: Its binding antigen is unknown. No much larger clone is present one base from it, and per-base qualities are unavailable.

Measured from the cysteine to the phenylalanine, the CDR3 is 13 residues long. Only the CDR3 region is kept as DNA, spanning 39 bases read in frame from base 1. The V end gives up 9 bases and the J end 5 bases, leaving 7 bases in the junction not matched to a gene. Using the deep immunoSEQ assay, multiplex PCR amplified TCR CDR3 regions from genomic DNA. Extracted genomic DNA from each cell subset was spread evenly across all wells of several immunoSEQ 96-well plates, with each plate serving as a replicate. For sorted subsets, roughly 200 ng of genomic DNA, equivalent to 25,000 to 35,000 T cell genomes, went into each replicate PCR. Purified libraries were measured with a Qubit 3.0 fluorometer, size-checked on a Bioanalyzer 2100, and measured again with the KAPA Library Quantification kit. Every immunoSEQ 96-well plate was sequenced on a dedicated single-read 150-cycle Illumina NextSeq 550 flow cell. The original methods were these. The immunoSEQ output contained only junctional sequences without quality scores, so filtering could not match that applied to full-length reads. To assign V/J genes and CDR3, sequences were annotated against IMGT germline references using PyIR, a Python wrapper for IgBLAST v1.9. Reads were removed for weak V/J assignments (E-value above 1e-6), missing CDR3, stop codons, out-of-frame junctions, or ambiguous translated residues. V3J clonotypes were defined as sequences sharing an identical inferred V gene, J gene, and CDR3 amino acid sequence. To compute the percentage overlap between repertoires, the number of shared unique clonotypes was divided by the size of the smaller repertoire. Repertoire richness was assessed with RTK rarefaction, the Chao1 estimator, and Recon v2.1 estimates of unobserved clonotypes. For all TCRbeta clonotypes obtained by the gDNA method from a handful of donors, generation probabilities were computed with OLGA. As stored in TCRdb, this immuneACCESS dataset retains in-frame rearrangements with V and J assigned. A fraction of the clones does not appear; measured against another copy, unresolved V genes explain less than half of the discrepancy, and the remainder lacks a known reason. The V and J calls and clone size come from that table; D and trimming were worked out from the DNA. Counted in this sample were approximately 1,500,000 clones; around 97% of them appeared once. 1% to 1.5% of the sample goes to the ten largest clones.

Points the paper makes about the study in general: Even with the large sequencing depth, rarefaction of the sorted-subset datasets indicated that sequencing was incomplete. Clonotypes shared by all four sorted-subset donors showed higher generation probabilities than non-shared clonotypes. Only blood was sampled, and tissue TCR repertoires likely differ from those in blood. When four donors were compared, the shared fraction of clonotypes was about 5% for naive CD4, less than 4% for naive CD8, 2% to 2.5% for memory CD4, and under 0.5% for memory CD8. Because the study included a small number of donors, the genetic and exposure-history diversity represented was limited. Naive subsets generally had larger estimated clonotype richness than memory subsets did. Based on pairwise subsampling, the degree of clonotype sharing among donors was expected to be affected by sequencing depth.

Donors were healthy HIV-negative adults with no recently reported acute infections or vaccinations. Every donor was a Caucasian adult living in Nashville, Tennessee, USA. CD4+ T cells were enriched through magnetic negative selection, after which naive cells were positively selected on CD45RA and the remaining negative fraction served as the memory subset. Blood was obtained by leukapheresis, after which PBMCs were separated by Ficoll-Histopaque density gradient centrifugation and cryopreserved in liquid nitrogen vapor phase. Analytical flow cytometry was used to check the purity and quantity of every magnetically sorted T cell population. Genomic DNA was isolated from each sorted fraction and quantified by UV absorbance on a Nanodrop 2000c.

The TCR was taken from a man younger than 45 in good health. Source material: naive CD4+ T cells sorted from blood. The cell subset or site label for this specimen denotes: CD45RA+ positively selected. The rearranged chain carries TRBV5-7 and TRBJ2-3; 9 nucleotides in the junction match TRBD1. TRBV5-7 carries the ORF label, with uncertain function. The DNA is as follows: TGTGCCACCCACAGGGGGCGCGTAGATACGCAGTATTTT. Translated, it reads CATHRGRVDTQYF.